This TCR beta chain was profiled in a study of identical twins. General observations from the study: For zero-insertion analyses, partial confounding could come from invariant MAIT and iNKT cells. Models predicted less out-of-frame TCR alpha sharing in monozygotic twins than was found.

TCRdb reprocessed the 5' RACE reads with MiXCR, giving one entry per CDR3 protein. The table includes under 900,000 distinct CDR3 sequences, 18% detected once. Between the trimmed V and J ends, which lost 2 bases and 3 bases, there was a span of 14 bases. This CDR3 is built from 16 residues. A word on this clonotype: No antigen is known for it.

The same data also contributed to another study, on T cells expressing NK-cell markers.

Material for sequencing was PBMCs. The chain recombines TRBV12-3 or TRBV12-4 with TRBJ2-1, with a possible D match to TRBD2 (5 bases). This clonotype originated in a woman younger than 35 in good health. The CDR3 nucleotides are TGTGCCAGCAGTTTAACGGGAAAAGGGAGCTACAATGAGCAGTTCTTC. Translated, it gives CASSLTGKGSYNEQFF.